This TCR beta chain came from a study of blood T cell repertoires in COVID-19. As for the study in general: Some COVID-19 samples were acute and others convalescent; all came from the United States, Italy and Spain. T cells, B-cell-depleted T cells, or PBMCs provided the cDNA or gDNA that served as material.

The table came from immunoSEQ multiplex PCR; TCRdb's copy has only in-frame clones and leaves some out. This sample has roughly 240,000 clones, with around nine tenths found just once. CDR3 length: 15 amino acids. CDR1 ENHRY and CDR2 SYGVKD come from the germline V gene. V was clipped by 5 bases and J by 1 base, with 14 bases between them. This sequence was found in a woman aged 55-69 years who had recovered from COVID-19. Material: peripheral blood. V and J are TRBV10-3 and TRBJ1-1, with no clear D. The CDR3 here is CAISTVLGPNTEAFF. CDR3 coding DNA: TGTGCCATCAGTACCGTCCTGGGCCCGAACACTGAAGCTTTCTTT.